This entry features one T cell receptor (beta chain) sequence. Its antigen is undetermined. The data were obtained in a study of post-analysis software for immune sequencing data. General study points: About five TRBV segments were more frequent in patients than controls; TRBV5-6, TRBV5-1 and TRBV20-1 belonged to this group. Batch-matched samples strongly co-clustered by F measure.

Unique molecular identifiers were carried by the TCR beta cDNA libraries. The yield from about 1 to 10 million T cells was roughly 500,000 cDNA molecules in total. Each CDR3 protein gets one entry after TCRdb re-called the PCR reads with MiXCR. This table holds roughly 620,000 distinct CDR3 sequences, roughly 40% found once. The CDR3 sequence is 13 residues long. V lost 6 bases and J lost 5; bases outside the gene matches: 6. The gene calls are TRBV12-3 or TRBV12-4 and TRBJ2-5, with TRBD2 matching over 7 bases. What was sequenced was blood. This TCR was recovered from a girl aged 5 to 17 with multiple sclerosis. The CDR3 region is CASRRDGGETQYF. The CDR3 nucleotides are TGTGCCAGCAGGAGAGACGGGGGGGAGACCCAGTACTTC.